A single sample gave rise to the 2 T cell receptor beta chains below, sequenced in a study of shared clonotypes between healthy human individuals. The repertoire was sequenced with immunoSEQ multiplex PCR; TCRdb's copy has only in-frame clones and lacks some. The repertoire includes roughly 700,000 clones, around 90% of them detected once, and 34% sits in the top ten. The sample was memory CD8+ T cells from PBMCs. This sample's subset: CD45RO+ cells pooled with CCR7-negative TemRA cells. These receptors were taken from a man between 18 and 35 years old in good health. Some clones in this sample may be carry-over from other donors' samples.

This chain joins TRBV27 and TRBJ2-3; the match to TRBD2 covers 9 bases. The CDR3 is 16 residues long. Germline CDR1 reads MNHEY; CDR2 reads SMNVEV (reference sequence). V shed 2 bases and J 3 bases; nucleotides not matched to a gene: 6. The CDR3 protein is CASSLRPSGMTDTQYF. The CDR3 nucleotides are TGTGCCAGCAGTTTACGACCTAGCGGGATGACAGATACGCAGTATTTT.

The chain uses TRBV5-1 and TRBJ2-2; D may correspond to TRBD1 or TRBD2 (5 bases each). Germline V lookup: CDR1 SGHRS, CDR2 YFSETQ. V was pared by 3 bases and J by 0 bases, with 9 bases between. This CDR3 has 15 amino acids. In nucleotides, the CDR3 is TGCGCCAGCAGCTGGGGACGTACGAACACCGGGGAGCTGTTTTTT. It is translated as CASSWGRTNTGELFF.